This T cell receptor beta chain was captured by sequencing in a study of vaccination and CD4 T cells after COVID-19. Study-wide context: All convalescent patients were nasal swab PCR positive for SARS-CoV-2; several had mild and one severe disease.

Germline assignment: CDR1 DFQATT and CDR2 SNEGSKA (reference sequence). The CDR3 is 14 residues long. The J segment lost 4 bases and the V segment lost 0 bases, leaving 2 bases of the junction unmatched. This clonotype was counted only a few times. The antigen remains undetermined. Points from the study as a whole: Median counts of SARS-CoV-2-reactive clonotypes increased from around 20 to 38; this difference was not significant.

Treatment in this sample: approximately 9-day PBMC culture with coronavirus spike peptide pools or control peptides (ViraFEST assay). Expansion of antigen-specific T cells with peptide pools by ViraFEST preceded sequencing of TCRs. The culture of 2 million to 2.5 million PBMCs per well included approximately 9.3 IU/ml IL-2 and around 11 ug/ml peptide pools. The Oncomine TCR Beta short-read assay was applied to DNA of cultured CD4+ T cells. TCRdb redid the calling of the PCR reads with MiXCR, one entry per CDR3 protein. The sample yields over 20,000 distinct CDR3 sequences, around 48% seen once. Sequenced sample: CD4+ T cells from blood, cultured in vitro. This chain joins TRBV20-1 and TRBJ1-1, with 10 bases fitting TRBD1. This sequence was found in a human donor who had recovered from COVID-19. The CDR3 nucleotides are TGCAGTGCTAGAGAGGGGACAGGGGTCACTGAAGCTTTCTTT. Protein: CSAREGTGVTEAFF.